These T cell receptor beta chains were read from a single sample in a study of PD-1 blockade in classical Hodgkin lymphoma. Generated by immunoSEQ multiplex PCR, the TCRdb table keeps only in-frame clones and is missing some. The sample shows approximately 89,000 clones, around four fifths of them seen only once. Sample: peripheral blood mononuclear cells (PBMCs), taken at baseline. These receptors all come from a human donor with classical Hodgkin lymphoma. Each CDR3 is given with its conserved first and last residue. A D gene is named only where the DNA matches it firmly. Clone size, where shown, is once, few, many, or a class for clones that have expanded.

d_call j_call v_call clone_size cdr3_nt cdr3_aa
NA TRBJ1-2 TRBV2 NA TGTGCCAGCAGCTCCCTTAGAGTTAACTATGGCTACACCTTC CASSSLRVNYGYTF
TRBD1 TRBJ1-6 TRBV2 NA TGTGCCAGCATTGGGACAGGGAGTATCCTCCACTTT CASIGTGSILHF
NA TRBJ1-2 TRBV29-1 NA TGCAGCGACGGACAGATCTATGGCTACACCTTC CSDGQIYGYTF
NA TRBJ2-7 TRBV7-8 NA TGTGCCAGCAGCGCCCGGGACGAGCAGTACTTC CASSARDEQYF
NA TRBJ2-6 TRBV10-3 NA TGTGCCACCGAAGGGGCCAACGTCCTGACTTTC CATEGANVLTF
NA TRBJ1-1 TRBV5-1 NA TGCGCCAGCAGCTCTGTGGCTGACTCGAACACTGAAGCTTTCTTT CASSSVADSNTEAFF
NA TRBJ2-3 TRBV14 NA TGTGCCAGCAGCCCCCAAGATACTACGCAGTATTTT CASSPQDTTQYF
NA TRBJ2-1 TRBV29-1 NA TGCAGCGTTGGGGGTCCCAGCTCCTACAATGAGCAGTTCTTC CSVGGPSSYNEQFF
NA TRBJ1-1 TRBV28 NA TGTGCCAGCAGTTTACGGGGGCGTCTGGGCACTGAAGCTTTCTTT CASSLRGRLGTEAFF
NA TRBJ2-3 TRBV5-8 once TGTGCCAGCAGCTTGGGACTCGTCGAGGGGAATACGCAGTATTTT CASSLGLVEGNTQYF
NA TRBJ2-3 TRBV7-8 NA TGTGCCAGCAGCTTACGTAGGTCTAGCGGCACAGATACGCAGTATTTT CASSLRRSSGTDTQYF
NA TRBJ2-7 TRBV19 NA TGTGCCAGTAGTATAGCCGGGAGACCCTACGAGCAGTACTTC CASSIAGRPYEQYF
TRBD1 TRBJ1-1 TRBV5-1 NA TGCGCCAGCAGCCTCCCACCCCCGGGACAGGGCGAAAAAGCTTTCTTT CASSLPPPGQGEKAFF
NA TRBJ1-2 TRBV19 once TGTGCCAGTAGTCCCGGGCTCTTCAGGGGTGGCTACACCTTC CASSPGLFRGGYTF
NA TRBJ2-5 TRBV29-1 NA TGCAGCGTTGAAGCTGGGGGAGTCGAGACCCAGTACTTC CSVEAGGVETQYF
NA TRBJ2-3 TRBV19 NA TGTGCCAGTAGACCCGGACGGCTCGTGACAGATACGCAGTATTTT CASRPGRLVTDTQYF